This T cell receptor beta chain was captured by sequencing in a study of T-cell reconstitution after alpha-beta-depleted transplantation in children (dated by TCRdb to about 2016). About the investigation overall: T-cell immune reconstitution after TCRalphabeta/CD19-depleted allogeneic hematopoietic cell transplantation in children was quantitatively tracked in the study by means of TCR repertoire profiling.

Per the germline V gene (reference sequence), SEHNR is the CDR1 and FQNEAQ is the CDR2. Unmatched junction bases come to 7, with V trimmed by 5 bases and J by 5 bases. From cysteine to phenylalanine, the CDR3 is 15 amino acids long. Just the 45-base CDR3 DNA is kept, in frame starting at base 1. Concerning this clonotype itself: The antigen it recognizes is unknown. No much larger clone is present one base from it, and per-base qualities are unavailable.

Receptor libraries were prepared by PCR. Sequencing took place on an Illumina HiSeq 2500. To normalize quantification of the TCRbeta repertoire, the TCR libraries were built with molecular barcoding that relied on unique molecular identifiers. TCRdb's own reprocessing of the public reads used fastp at Q25 and MiXCR and kept productive beta chains. When rows share a CDR3 protein, they turn into one entry using the most common DNA and genes. In this sample the table shows around 240,000 distinct CDR3 sequences, approximately 9.8% of which occur a single time. Approximately 4.7% of the sample lies in the top ten.

The rearrangement joined TRBV7-9 to TRBJ1-5, with 9 bases aligning to TRBD1. The source was PBMCs from the stem cell graft donor, collected from the stem cell graft. The TCR was taken from a human donor who donated a stem cell graft to a child with SCID. At the DNA level, the sequence is TGTGCCAGCAGCCCGGGGACAGGGTATGATCAGCCCCAGCATTTT. This yields the protein CASSPGTGYDQPQHF.